This T cell receptor beta chain was sequenced for a study of T-cell memory formation after mild COVID-19. As for the study in general: Across donors, TCR clusters were largely donor specific. Findings and limits, study-wide: SARS-CoV-2 specificity was not confirmed for second-wave clones peaking on day 37. Cross-reactive memory appears to have joined, as suggested by some responding clones showing up in pre-infection memory.

With respect to this clonotype: Its antigen remains unknown.

The length of the CDR3 is 15 residues. Germline V gene sequence: CDR1 SGDLS, CDR2 YYNGEE. The V gene lost 2 bases and the J gene lost 2 bases, with 11 bases spanning the gap. TCRdb re-analysed the 5' RACE reads in MiXCR, keeping a single row per CDR3 protein. The sample carries under 90,000 distinct CDR3 sequences, 14% recorded once. The sample was PBMCs or a T cell subset sorted from them (not recorded which). V gene TRBV9 combines with J gene TRBJ2-1; D is tentatively TRBD1 or TRBD2 (5 bases each). The clonotype originates from an adult woman who had mild COVID-19 (a few samples of this study predate the infection). Cell type and time point are not known. CDR3 bases: TGTGCCAGCAGCGTCTCCGGGACGGCCTACAATGAGCAGTTCTTC. Translation gives CASSVSGTAYNEQFF.